One and the same sample provided the 24 T cell receptor beta chains below, sequenced in a study of shared clonotypes between healthy human individuals. Measured with immunoSEQ multiplex PCR; TCRdb has only the in-frame clones, and not every one. This sample has about 530,000 clones, with 90% to 97% found just once. The sequenced material came from naive CD4+ T cells sorted from blood. The sample's subset: CD45RA+ positively selected. These receptors all come from a woman aged 30 to 39 in good health.

The rearrangement joins TRBV7-2 to TRBJ2-4; TRBD1 aligns across 9 bases. Germline assignment: CDR1 SGHTA and CDR2 FQGNSA. V trimming: 1 base; J trimming: 9 bases; junction bases outside the gene matches: 7. The CDR3 is 15 amino acids. The CDR3: CASSLGTGAHVIQYF. In nucleotides, the CDR3 is TGTGCCAGCAGCTTAGGGACAGGGGCTCATGTCATTCAGTACTTC. Variable domain in full (rest from reference TRBV7-2 and TRBJ2-4): GAGVSQSPSNKVTEKGKDVELRCDPISGHTALYWYRQSLGQGLEFLIYFQGNSAPDKSGLPSDRFSAERTGGSVSTLTIQRTQQEDSAVYLCASSLGTGAHVIQYFGAGTRLSVL.

V is TRBV11-2 and J is TRBJ2-1; 9 nucleotides match TRBD2. The J segment lost 7 bases and the V segment lost 0 bases, leaving 13 bases of the junction unmatched. This CDR3 is 18 amino acids long. The germline V gene encodes CDR1 SGHAT and CDR2 FQNNGV. DNA of the CDR3: TGTGCCAGCAGCTTAGAGGACGGGCGGGAGGGCAGGGGGAATGAGCAGTTCTTC. Translation: CASSLEDGREGRGNEQFF.

The rearrangement uses TRBV18 and TRBJ1-1; D not resolved. The CDR3 extends over 12 amino acids. Trimming cost V 5 bases and J 7 bases, with 11 bases left between them. Germline V gene sequence: CDR1 KGHSH, CDR2 LQKENI. The CDR3 DNA reads TGTGCCAGCTCAGGGCCCGGGATTGAAGCTTTCTTT. It translates to CASSGPGIEAFF.

The V call is TRBV11-2, the J call TRBJ1-5, with a tentative D call TRBD1 (5 bases). Germline loops: CDR1 SGHAT, CDR2 FQNNGV. The CDR3 totals 14 residues. V gave up 3 bases and J gave up 7 bases, with 13 bases separating them. CDR3 sequence reads: CASSLGLGVQPQHF. CDR3 nucleotides: TGTGCCAGCAGCTTGGGGCTCGGGGTGCAGCCCCAGCATTTT.

The CDR3 region is CASSLNRNQPQHF. The DNA of the CDR3 is TGCGCCAGCAGCTTAAACCGCAATCAGCCCCAGCATTTT. J is TRBJ1-5 and V is TRBV5-1; D gene ambiguous. This CDR3 comprises 13 residues. V lost 2 bases to trimming and J lost 2 bases, with 5 bases between them. Germline CDR1 is SGHRS and CDR2 is YFSETQ.

The chain links TRBV15 to TRBJ1-5; 12 bases line up with TRBD1. CDR3 length: 16 residues. With V trimmed by 1 base and J by 7 bases, 5 bases remained unmatched. Germline values: CDR1 LNHNV, CDR2 YYDKDF (reference sequence). CDR3 residues: CATSRGGTGGVQPQHF. CDR3 sequence (DNA): TGTGCCACCAGCAGAGGGGGGACAGGGGGCGTCCAGCCCCAGCATTTT.

The rearrangement joins TRBV25-1 to TRBJ2-3, with 9 bases aligning to TRBD2. Germline V gene sequence: CDR1 MGHDK, CDR2 SYGVNS. This CDR3 spans 17 amino acids. J gave up 0 bases and V 11 bases, and 15 bases lay outside the gene matches. The CDR3, as DNA: TGTGCCGGGTGTAGGGGATTAACTAGCGGGAGCACAGATACGCAGTATTTT. It yields the protein CAGCRGLTSGSTDTQYF.

V is TRBV28 and J is TRBJ2-2; D is unclear. Germline-derived CDR1 and CDR2 are MDHEN and SYDVKM. Trimming took 8 bases from V and 6 from J, leaving 13 bases between them. The length of the CDR3 is 13 residues. CDR3 DNA sequence: TGTGCCAGCGGGGTACTAACGGCCGGGGAGCTGTTTTTT. This translates into CASGVLTAGELFF.

A remark on this clone: The sample contains more than one DNA sequence encoding this CDR3. The chain uses TRBV2 and TRBJ2-7; D remains ambiguous. CDR3 size: 11 residues. V lost 0 bases and J lost 4, with 1 base in between. Germline V gives CDR1 SNHLY, CDR2 FYNNEI. The CDR3 DNA reads as TGTGCCAGCAGTGAAGCGTACGAGCAGTACTTC. Its translation is CASSEAYEQYF.

This chain connects TRBV21-1 to TRBJ2-2; TRBD2 was called by the table and not checked on the DNA. TRBV21-1 is an annotated pseudogene. This CDR3 has 18 amino acids. The CDR3 DNA reads TGTGCCAGCAGCGTTGGACTAGCGGGAGAGAGCGGCACCGGGGAGCTGTTTTTT. Translated: CASSVGLAGESGTGELFF.

The chain recombines TRBV7-9 with TRBJ2-3, with TRBD2 matching over 7 bases. Per germline, CDR1 SEHNR and CDR2 FQNEAQ (reference sequence). Trimming at V came to 1 base and at J to 3 bases, leaving 10 bases not matched to a gene. The CDR3 has 17 residues. CDR3 sequence (DNA): TGTGCCAGCAGCTTAGTTAATCTAGCGGTGGGTACAGATACGCAGTATTTT. It encodes CASSLVNLAVGTDTQYF. The full variable domain, rest sourced from reference TRBV7-9 and TRBJ2-3, is DTGVSQNPRHKITKRGQNVTFRCDPISEHNRLYWYRQTLGQGPEFLTYFQNEAQLEKSRLLSDRFSAERPKGSFSTLEIQRTEQGDSAMYLCASSLVNLAVGTDTQYFGPGTRLTVL.

The chain uses TRBV28 and TRBJ1-1, with D possibly matching TRBD1 (6 bases). The CDR3 loop spans 15 amino acids. Per the germline V gene, CDR1 is MDHEN and CDR2 is SYDVKM. V lost 6 bases and J lost 5, with 19 bases in between. The CDR3 DNA follows: TGTGCCAGCAGCCCCTGGACAGTCGTAGGGACTGAAGCTTTCTTT. It is translated as CASSPWTVVGTEAFF.

The V and J genes are TRBV28 and TRBJ2-7, with unresolved D. The germline V gene encodes CDR1 MDHEN and CDR2 SYDVKM. Trimming removed 4 bases from V and 3 bases from J, with 10 bases in between. This CDR3 has 13 residues. The CDR3 loop is CASSSGMIYEQYF. The DNA for the CDR3 is TGTGCCAGCAGTTCAGGCATGATCTACGAGCAGTACTTC. Full variable domain (outside the CDR3, taken from reference TRBV28 and TRBJ2-7): DVKVTQSSRYLVKRTGEKVFLECVQDMDHENMFWYRQDPGLGLRLIYFSYDVKMKEKGDIPEGYSVSREKKERFSLILESASTNQTSMYLCASSSGMIYEQYFGPGTRLTVT.

This clone was observed once. The chain is built from TRBV19 and TRBJ2-7, with 12 bases fitting TRBD2. The CDR3 totals 15 residues. Looked up from germline, CDR1 is LNHDA and CDR2 is SQIVND (reference sequence). The ends lost 5 bases at V and 6 bases at J; junction bases unmatched: 8. CDR3 region: CASSLSGLAGREQYF. In DNA form, the CDR3 reads TGTGCCAGTAGTCTAAGTGGACTAGCGGGACGCGAGCAGTACTTC.

The V gene is TRBV5-1, the J gene TRBJ2-3; maybe TRBD2 (6 bases). Germline lookup yields CDR1 SGHRS and CDR2 YFSETQ. The CDR3 loop spans 16 amino acids. The germline V and J ends were trimmed by 0 bases and 0 bases, with 11 bases remaining between them. The CDR3 DNA follows: TGCGCCAGCAGCTTGGTTGCGGGGTATAGCACAGATACGCAGTATTTT. It translates to CASSLVAGYSTDTQYF.

This clone turned up a few times. The gene calls are TRBV28 and TRBJ1-1, with unresolved D. CDR3 length: 11 residues. CDR1 is MDHEN and CDR2 is SYDVKM in the germline V gene. V was shortened by 2 bases and J by 7 bases, with 5 bases between the two germline ends. CDR3 sequence: CASSLMGEAFF. In DNA, the CDR3 is TGTGCCAGCAGTTTAATGGGTGAAGCTTTCTTT.

In this sample, this clone turned up once. This chain connects TRBV5-1 to TRBJ2-3, with 9 bases identical to TRBD1. CDR1 and CDR2 from the germline V gene are SGHRS and YFSETQ. V shed 2 bases, J shed 0 bases, and the junction held 1 base outside the gene matches. The CDR3 extends over 15 amino acids. Written as DNA, the CDR3 is TGCGCCAGCAGCTTTGGACAGGGGAGCACAGATACGCAGTATTTT. Its translation is CASSFGQGSTDTQYF.

The chain links TRBV5-1 to TRBJ2-7; 9 positions match TRBD2. CDR1 and CDR2 (germline): SGHRS, YFSETQ. This CDR3 has 14 amino acids. V lost 5 bases and J lost 5; bases outside the gene matches: 8. The CDR3 loop reads CASRREGLVDEQYF. The CDR3 DNA reads TGCGCCAGCAGGCGGGAGGGCCTAGTGGACGAGCAGTACTTC.

The chain recombines TRBV5-1 with TRBJ1-5; D is possibly TRBD1 (6 bases). Trimming cost V 9 bases and J 5 bases, with 15 bases left between them. The germline gives CDR1 SGHRS, CDR2 YFSETQ. The CDR3 has 13 amino acids. The CDR3 protein is CATREGVDQPQHF. CDR3 nucleotide sequence: TGCGCCACCCGAGAGGGGGTTGATCAGCCCCAGCATTTT. Combining the CDR3 with reference TRBV5-1 and TRBJ1-5 gives the whole variable domain KAGVTQTPRYLIKTRGQQVTLSCSPISGHRSVSWYQQTPGQGLQFLFEYFSETQRNKGNFPGRFSGRQFSNSRSEMNVSTLELGDSALYLCATREGVDQPQHFGDGTRLSIL.

This chain links TRBV18 with TRBJ1-1; D gene unclear. V was pared by 6 bases and J by 3 bases, with 8 bases between. The CDR3 loop spans 12 amino acids. CDR1 is KGHSH and CDR2 is LQKENI in the germline V gene. The CDR3 protein is CASSALYTEAFF. For the CDR3, the DNA is TGTGCCAGCTCTGCCCTGTACACTGAAGCTTTCTTT.

The rearrangement joins TRBV5-8 to TRBJ2-7; 7 bases fit TRBD1. Germline values: CDR1 SGHTS, CDR2 YDEGEE. With 4 bases clipped from V and 2 bases from J, the junction kept 9 bases outside the gene matches. The CDR3 totals 15 residues. Here the CDR3 reads CASSPGTVITYEQYF. In nucleotides, the CDR3 is TGTGCCAGCAGCCCCGGGACAGTCATTACCTACGAGCAGTACTTC.

The V call is TRBV2, the J call TRBJ1-2, with 9 positions matching TRBD1. J was trimmed by 7 bases and V by 3 bases; bases with no gene match: 6. This CDR3 has 14 residues. The germline gives CDR1 SNHLY, CDR2 FYNNEI. The DNA of the CDR3 is TGTGCCAGCAGTGATACGCCGGGACAGGGTGGCTACACCTTC. Its protein is CASSDTPGQGGYTF.

The gene calls are TRBV11-3 and TRBJ1-1; D gene uncertain. CDR3 length equals 13 residues. Germline-derived CDR1 and CDR2 are SGHNT and YENEEA. The ends were cut back, 1 base at V and 3 bases at J, with 6 bases in the middle. This chain's CDR3 is CASSLGVHTEAFF. For the CDR3, the DNA is TGTGCCAGCAGCTTAGGGGTTCACACTGAAGCTTTCTTT.

The chain links TRBV10-3 to TRBJ2-5; 9 bases agree with TRBD2. Germline-derived CDR1 and CDR2 are ENHRY and SYGVKD. The CDR3 extends over 16 amino acids. V gave up 10 bases and J gave up 5 bases; unmatched junction bases: 17. Here the CDR3 reads CATDAGAGGPSETQYF. The CDR3 DNA reads TGTGCCACCGACGCGGGGGCGGGAGGGCCCTCGGAGACCCAGTACTTC.